The 28 T cell receptor beta chains below come from one sample, sequenced in a study of Tregs in tolerant kidney transplant recipients. Using immunoSEQ multiplex PCR, the repertoire was profiled, and TCRdb retains in-frame clones only, with some absent. This sample's table reports approximately 49,000 clones. Material: CD4+ T cells from blood, obtained before the transplant. Receptors originate from a human donor who received a combined kidney and bone marrow transplant.

On this clone: The read ends 3 residues before the CDR3 terminus; that terminus is restored from the germline J gene. The V and J genes are TRBV5-1 and TRBJ2-2; 8 nucleotides agree with TRBD1. Losses at the gene ends were 8 bases for V and 1 base for J; bases not matched to a gene: 7. This CDR3 has 15 amino acids. The germline gives CDR1 SGHRS, CDR2 YFSETQ. CDR3 amino acids: CARTPGTGNTGELFF. The part of the CDR3 DNA that was read is TGCGCCAGAACTCCCGGGACAGGGAACACCGGGGAG.

A word on this clone: The CDR3 end falls 3 residues outside the read, so it is completed with the germline J gene. The same CDR3 is also encoded by other DNA sequences in this sample. The J gene is TRBJ2-5, the V gene TRBV5-1; D is unresolved. V dropped 5 bases and J dropped 4 bases, with 9 bases sitting between them. Looked up from germline, CDR1 is SGHRS and CDR2 is YFSETQ. This CDR3 is 12 amino acids long. The CDR3 is CASSRSGETQYF. CDR3 DNA (partial): TGCGCCAGCAGTAGGTCGGGAGAGACC.

In regard to this clone: The CDR3 goes on 3 residues after the read ends, and that part is filled in from the germline J gene. The rearrangement links TRBV20-1 to TRBJ2-1; TRBD2 aligns across 15 bases. The CDR3 contains 16 residues. With 1 base clipped from V and 2 bases from J, the junction kept 0 bases outside the gene matches. CDR1 and CDR2 from the germline V gene are DFQATT and SNEGSKA (reference sequence). CDR3 DNA, as far as it was read: TGCAGTGCTAGAGGGACTAGCGGGAGGGCCTACAATGAG. Protein sequence: CSARGTSGRAYNE. From start to end, the CDR3 is CSARGTSGRAYNEQFF.

Comments on this clone: The read halts 3 residues ahead of the CDR3 end, with the missing end drawn from the germline J gene. This sequence joins TRBV7-6 and TRBJ1-4, with 7 positions matching TRBD1. CDR1 is SGHVS and CDR2 is FNYEAQ in the germline V gene. CDR3 length equals 18 residues. Losses at the gene ends were 5 bases for V and 1 base for J; bases not matched to a gene: 13. CDR3 residues: CASSHRTGGRLTNEKLFF. The covered CDR3 bases are TGTGCCAGCAGCCATAGGACAGGTGGAAGATTAACTAATGAAAAA.

With regard to this clone: The read terminates 3 residues before the CDR3 end, so the remaining end is supplied by the germline J gene. The rearrangement uses TRBV29-1 and TRBJ2-3, with D possibly matching TRBD1 (6 bases). The V gene's germline CDR1 is SQVTM and CDR2 ANQGSEA. This CDR3 is built from 13 residues. V lost 4 bases to trimming and J lost 4 bases, with 12 bases between them. CDR3 sequence reads: CSVAGAIPDTQYF. CDR3 DNA (partial): TGCAGCGTTGCAGGGGCGATACCAGATACG.

Comments on this clone: The sequence runs out 3 residues before the end of the CDR3; the remainder is reconstructed from the germline J gene. This rearrangement joins TRBV5-1 to TRBJ1-2; weak D call: TRBD1 (6 bases). The CDR3 extends over 13 amino acids. Germline assignment: CDR1 SGHRS and CDR2 YFSETQ. V was shortened by 0 bases and J by 7 bases, with 10 bases between the two germline ends. CDR3 DNA, as far as it was read: TGCGCCAGCAGCTTGGCCCTAGGGGGTGGC. This sequence encodes CASSLALGGG. Given in full, the CDR3 is CASSLALGGGYTF.

In the case of this clone: With the read ending 3 residues before the CDR3 end, the germline J gene is used to fill in that end. This chain links TRBV28 with TRBJ1-1; 8 bases map to TRBD1. V dropped 9 bases and J dropped 7; count of bases not matched to a gene: 7. The germline CDR1 and CDR2 sequences are MDHEN and SYDVKM. This CDR3 spans 12 amino acids. The CDR3 bases that were read are TGTGCCAGTGGGGGACAGGCTGTTGAA. Residues: CASGGQAVE. The CDR3, in full, reads CASGGQAVEAFF.

CDR3 bases read: TGTGCCAGCAGTGAATCAGATGCGGCCTATGGC. It yields the protein CASSESDAAYG. The entire CDR3 is CASSESDAAYGYTF. The gene calls are TRBV6-1 and TRBJ1-2; no firm D call. The CDR3 goes on 3 residues after the read ends, and that part is filled in from the germline J gene. From germline, CDR1 is MNHNS and CDR2 SASEGT. V was trimmed by 2 bases and J by 4 bases, leaving 11 bases between them. The CDR3 length is 14 residues.

Concerning this clone itself: The CDR3 goes on 3 residues after the read ends, and that part is filled in from the germline J gene. The genes are TRBV19 and TRBJ2-3; D ambiguous. V was shortened by 6 bases and J by 2 bases, with 15 bases between the two germline ends. CDR3 length: 15 amino acids. CDR1 and CDR2 from the germline V gene are LNHDA and SQIVND (reference sequence). The DNA read from the CDR3 is TGTGCCAGTAGACCGTCTGGGCAGCTCACAGATACG. This encodes CASRPSGQLTDT. The complete CDR3 protein is CASRPSGQLTDTQYF.

Points on this clone: The observed sequence ends 3 residues before the CDR3 terminus, with the missing tail filled in from the germline J gene. The chain couples TRBV5-1 to TRBJ2-7; 9 bases fit TRBD1. This CDR3 contains 15 residues. Germline CDR1 reads SGHRS; CDR2 reads YFSETQ. After removal of 5 bases from V and 3 bases from J, the junction contained 9 bases not matched to a gene. The CDR3 sequence is CASSQGDREIYEQYF. CDR3 DNA (partial): TGCGCCAGCAGTCAGGGGGACAGGGAAATCTACGAG.

Details on this clone: Coverage ceases 3 residues before the CDR3 finishes, and the germline J gene fills in the end. The chain joins TRBV2 to TRBJ2-4, with D possibly matching TRBD1 (5 bases). Germline CDR1 is SNHLY and CDR2 is FYNNEI. The CDR3 loop spans 14 amino acids. Between the trimmed V and J ends, which lost 4 bases and 7 bases, there was a span of 14 bases. CDR3 sequence: CASSAPTVANIQYF. CDR3 DNA, as far as it was read: TGTGCCAGCAGTGCCCCGACAGTGGCCAACATT.

Details on this clone: The missing CDR3 end, 3 residues past where the read stops, is filled in from the germline J gene. The genes are TRBV29-1 and TRBJ1-1; 10 bases are shared with TRBD1. With 4 bases clipped from V and 0 bases from J, the junction kept 2 bases outside the gene matches. Looked up from germline, CDR1 is SQVTM and CDR2 is ANQGSEA. CDR3 size: 14 residues. Incomplete CDR3 DNA: TGCAGCGTTGGACAGGGGGCGATGAACACTGAA. Protein product: CSVGQGAMNTE. In full, the CDR3 is CSVGQGAMNTEAFF.

A remark on this clone: The CDR3 goes on 3 residues after the read ends, and that part is filled in from the germline J gene. This chain joins TRBV18 and TRBJ2-7, with D possibly being TRBD1 (6 bases). Germline values: CDR1 KGHSH, CDR2 LQKENI. The CDR3 is made up of 15 amino acids. V was pared by 2 bases and J by 3 bases, with 14 bases between. The CDR3 region is CASSPVTGNYYEQYF. CDR3 DNA (partial): TGTGCCAGCTCACCAGTTACAGGGAACTACTACGAG.

A note on this clone: The CDR3 extends 3 residues past the end of the read, so its final part is completed from the germline J gene. The chain links TRBV7-2 to TRBJ2-1; D remains ambiguous. Between the trimmed V and J ends, which lost 3 bases and 1 base, there was a span of 7 bases. This CDR3 comprises 14 residues. Germline CDR1 is SGHTA and CDR2 is FQGNSA. The CDR3: CASSFAGSYNEQFF. The sequenced CDR3 bases are TGTGCCAGCAGCTTTGCCGGGTCCTACAATGAG. The full variable domain, its missing parts supplied by reference TRBV7-2 and TRBJ2-1, is GAGVSQSPSNKVTEKGKDVELRCDPISGHTALYWYRQSLGQGLEFLIYFQGNSAPDKSGLPSDRFSAERTGGSVSTLTIQRTQQEDSAVYLCASSFAGSYNEQFFGPGTRLTVL.

Comment on this clone: The CDR3 end lies 3 residues beyond the end of the read and is filled in from the germline J gene. V gene TRBV11-1 combines with J gene TRBJ2-7, with TRBD1 as a possible D gene (6 bases). The CDR3 contains 13 residues. The germline V gene has CDR1 SGHAT and CDR2 FQDESV (reference sequence). V shed 5 bases and J shed 2 bases, with 10 bases lying between them. CDR3 region: CASSNRGTYEQYF. The part of the CDR3 DNA that was read is TGTGCCAGCAGCAATAGGGGGACCTACGAG.

As concerns this clone: From the germline J gene comes the end of the CDR3, since the read stops 3 residues before it. This chain joins TRBV20-1 and TRBJ2-1; 8 positions match TRBD2. CDR3 length: 17 residues. The germline V gene encodes CDR1 DFQATT and CDR2 SNEGSKA (reference sequence). The ends lost 6 bases at V and 4 bases at J; junction bases unmatched: 17. Incomplete CDR3 DNA: TGCAGTGCGAGGAAAGGAGCGGGAGTACTAAAATACAATGAG. This sequence encodes CSARKGAGVLKYNE. The complete CDR3 reads CSARKGAGVLKYNEQFF.

For this clone: The read finishes 3 residues shy of the CDR3 end, and the germline J gene is used to complete it. The chain has TRBV6-4 and TRBJ1-1, with a weak D call TRBD1 (6 bases). Germline lookup yields CDR1 MRHNA and CDR2 SNTAGT. This CDR3 region has 13 residues. CDR3 bases read: TGTGCCAGCAGTGACTCGATAGGGACAGAA. Residues: CASSDSIGTE. In full, the CDR3 is CASSDSIGTEAFF.

Concerning this clone: The missing CDR3 end, 3 residues past where the read stops, is filled in from the germline J gene. The chain links TRBV7-2 to TRBJ2-1, with a weak D call TRBD2 (6 bases). Germline values: CDR1 SGHTA, CDR2 FQGNSA. The CDR3 has 14 residues. Trimming took off 1 base at V and 6 bases at J, with 10 bases between the two ends. The DNA read from the CDR3 is TGTGCCAGCAGCTTAGAACTAGCCGTCAATGAG. It encodes CASSLELAVNE. The CDR3, in full, reads CASSLELAVNEQFF. Variable domain in full (rest from reference TRBV7-2 and TRBJ2-1): GAGVSQSPSNKVTEKGKDVELRCDPISGHTALYWYRQSLGQGLEFLIYFQGNSAPDKSGLPSDRFSAERTGGSVSTLTIQRTQQEDSAVYLCASSLELAVNEQFFGPGTRLTVL.

Remarks on this clone: The CDR3 extends 3 residues past the end of the read, so its final part is completed from the germline J gene. V usage is TRBV30 and J usage is TRBJ2-5; 7 positions match TRBD1. V shed 5 bases and J 4 bases; nucleotides not matched to a gene: 4. The CDR3 runs to 12 residues. Germline CDR1 and CDR2: GTSNPN and SVGIG (reference sequence). The CDR3 region is CAWAPGGETQYF. The CDR3 bases that were read are TGTGCCTGGGCCCCAGGGGGAGAGACC.

Incomplete CDR3 DNA: TGCAGTGCTAGATCCCCCACTAGCGGGACCTACGAG. Translation gives CSARSPTSGTYE. From start to end, the CDR3 is CSARSPTSGTYEQYF. This chain links TRBV20-1 with TRBJ2-7, with TRBD2 matching over 10 bases. With the read ending 3 residues before the CDR3 end, the germline J gene is used to fill in that end. The CDR3 length is 15 residues. The V gene's germline CDR1 is DFQATT and CDR2 SNEGSKA (reference sequence). J lost 2 bases, V lost 2 bases, and 6 bases had no gene match.

With respect to this clone: Read data end 3 residues before the CDR3 end; the end is taken from the germline J gene. The genes are TRBV19 and TRBJ1-4, with D perhaps TRBD1 (6 bases). V was pared by 5 bases and J by 0 bases, with 10 bases between. The CDR3 runs 15 residues. CDR1 is LNHDA and CDR2 is SQIVND in the germline V gene (reference sequence). The DNA read from the CDR3 is TGTGCCAGTAGTCCACAGGGATCAACTAATGAAAAA. This sequence encodes CASSPQGSTNEK. The whole CDR3 reads CASSPQGSTNEKLFF.

To note about this clone: The DNA ends 3 residues before the CDR3 does, and the rest of the CDR3 is filled in from the germline J gene. V and J are TRBV20-1 and TRBJ2-7, with TRBD2 identical over 8 bases. The CDR3 consists of 14 residues. The J segment lost 2 bases and the V segment lost 4 bases, leaving 7 bases of the junction unmatched. Germline V lookup: CDR1 DFQATT, CDR2 SNEGSKA (reference sequence). CDR3 amino acids: CSATPTSGAYEQYF. CDR3 bases read: TGCAGTGCTACCCCCACTAGCGGAGCCTACGAG.

Comments on this clone: The read ends 3 residues shy of where the CDR3 ends; the end is completed using the germline J gene. This rearrangement joins TRBV18 to TRBJ2-6, with 8 bases matching TRBD1. The CDR3 sequence is 18 residues long. CDR1 KGHSH and CDR2 LQKENI come from the germline V gene. The V gene end was trimmed by 3 bases and the J gene end by 0 bases; junction bases not matched to a gene: 7. Incomplete CDR3 DNA: TGTGCCAGCTCACCTGCCGGGACAGGTTACTCTGGGGCCAACGTC. This codes for CASSPAGTGYSGANV. In full, the CDR3 reads CASSPAGTGYSGANVLTF. The full variable domain, its missing parts supplied by reference TRBV18 and TRBJ2-6, is NAGVMQNPRHLVRRRGQEARLRCSPMKGHSHVYWYRQLPEEGLKFMVYLQKENIIDESGMPKERFSAEFPKEGPSILRIQQVVRGDSAAYFCASSPAGTGYSGANVLTFGAGSRLTVL.

Concerning this clone: Read coverage stops 3 residues before the CDR3 terminus; the germline J gene supplies the remainder. This chain joins TRBV30 and TRBJ2-3, with 15 bases fitting TRBD2. V gave up 8 bases and J gave up 5 bases; unmatched junction bases: 2. The CDR3 is made up of 13 amino acids. Germline V gives CDR1 GTSNPN, CDR2 SVGIG (reference sequence). The CDR3 DNA, read in part, is TGTGCCCGGGGACTAGCGGGAGGAGATACG. Encoded protein: CARGLAGGDT. The whole CDR3 sequence reads CARGLAGGDTQYF. The full variable domain, completed using reference TRBV30 and TRBJ2-3, is SQTIHQWPATLVQPVGSPLSLECTVEGTSNPNLYWYRQAAGRGLQLLFYSVGIGQISSEVPQNLSASRPQDRQFILSSKKLLLSDSGFYLCARGLAGGDTQYFGPGTRLTVL.

Note on this clone: The CDR3 end is not reached by the read, which stops 3 residues before it; the germline J gene fills it in. This chain joins TRBV2 and TRBJ2-5, with 9 nucleotides matching TRBD1. With 4 bases clipped from V and 1 base from J, the junction kept 4 bases outside the gene matches. The CDR3 has 15 amino acids. Germline V lookup: CDR1 SNHLY, CDR2 FYNNEI. The sequenced CDR3 bases are TGTGCCAGCAGTGGGGGGACAGGGATCCAAGAGACC. It encodes CASSGGTGIQET. The full CDR3 protein reads CASSGGTGIQETQYF.

Concerning this clone: Coverage ceases 3 residues before the CDR3 finishes, and the germline J gene fills in the end. The V and J genes are TRBV15 and TRBJ1-4; the D gene is possibly TRBD1 (6 bases). The germline V gene has CDR1 LNHNV and CDR2 YYDKDF (reference sequence). This CDR3 has 12 amino acids. CDR3 in amino acids: CATSRAEGELFF. Partial CDR3 DNA: TGTGCCACCAGCAGAGCTGAGGGGGAA.

CDR3 DNA (partial): TGTGCCAGTGGAGGACAGGGGCGCTATGGC. Translated: CASGGQGRYG. The whole CDR3 protein is CASGGQGRYGYTF. This chain links TRBV19 with TRBJ1-2, with 9 bases fitting TRBD1. The missing CDR3 end, 3 residues past where the read stops, is filled in from the germline J gene. Germline V CDR1 and CDR2: LNHDA, SQIVND (reference sequence). This CDR3 is 13 amino acids long. V shed 8 bases and J 4 bases; nucleotides not matched to a gene: 5.

As for this clone: Read coverage stops 3 residues before the CDR3 terminus; the germline J gene supplies the remainder. The chain carries TRBV20-1 and TRBJ1-1; D is ambiguous. Germline CDR1 is DFQATT and CDR2 is SNEGSKA (reference sequence). V lost 5 bases to trimming and J lost 5 bases, with 9 bases between them. The CDR3 is 11 residues long. The sequenced part of the CDR3 DNA is TGCAGTGCTTCTAGAGTGACTGAA. This codes for CSASRVTE. The CDR3 as a whole reads CSASRVTEAFF.